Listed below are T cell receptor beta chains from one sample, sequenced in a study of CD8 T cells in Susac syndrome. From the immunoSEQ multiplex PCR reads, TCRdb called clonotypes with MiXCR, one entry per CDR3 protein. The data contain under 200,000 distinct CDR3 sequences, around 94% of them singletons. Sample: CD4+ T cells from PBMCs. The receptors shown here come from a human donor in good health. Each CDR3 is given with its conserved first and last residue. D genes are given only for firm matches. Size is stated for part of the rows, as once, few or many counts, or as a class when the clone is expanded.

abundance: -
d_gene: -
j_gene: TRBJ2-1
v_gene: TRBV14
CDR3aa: CASSQEYRANEQFF
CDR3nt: TGTGCCAGCAGCCAAGAGTACAGGGCCAATGAGCAGTTCTTC

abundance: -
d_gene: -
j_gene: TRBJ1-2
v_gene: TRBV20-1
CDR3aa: CSARDAGQAHYGYTF
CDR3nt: TGCAGTGCTAGAGATGCAGGGCAGGCCCACTATGGCTACACCTTC

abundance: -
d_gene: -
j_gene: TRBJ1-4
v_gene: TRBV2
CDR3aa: CASSQDEKLFF
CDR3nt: TGTGCCAGCAGTCAAGATGAAAAACTGTTTTTT

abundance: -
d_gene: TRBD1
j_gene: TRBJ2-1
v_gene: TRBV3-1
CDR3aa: CASSQGTGVVANEQFF
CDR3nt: TGTGCCAGCAGCCAAGGAACAGGGGTTGTGGCCAATGAGCAGTTCTTC

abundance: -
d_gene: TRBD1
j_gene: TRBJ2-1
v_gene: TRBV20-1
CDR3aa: CSARDRGFYNEQFF
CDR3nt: TGCAGTGCGCGGGACAGGGGTTTCTACAATGAGCAGTTCTTC

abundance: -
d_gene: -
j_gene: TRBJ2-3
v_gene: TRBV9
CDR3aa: CASSVSPATDTQYF
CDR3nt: TGTGCCAGCAGCGTAAGTCCGGCCACAGATACGCAGTATTTT

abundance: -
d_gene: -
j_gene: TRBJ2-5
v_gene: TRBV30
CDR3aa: CAWSGGFQETQYF
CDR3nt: TGTGCCTGGAGCGGGGGTTTCCAAGAGACCCAGTACTTC

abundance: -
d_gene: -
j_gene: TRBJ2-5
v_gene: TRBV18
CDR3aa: CASSPLVGLQESQYF
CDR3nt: TGTGCCAGCTCACCACTGGTCGGCCTCCAAGAGTCCCAGTACTTC

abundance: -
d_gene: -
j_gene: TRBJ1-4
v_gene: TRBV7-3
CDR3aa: CASSLKFWEKLFF
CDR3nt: TGTGCCAGCAGCTTAAAATTCTGGGAAAAACTGTTTTTT

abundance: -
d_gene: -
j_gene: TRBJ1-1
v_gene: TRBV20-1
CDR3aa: CSAAGPTEAFF
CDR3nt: TGCAGTGCTGCGGGACCCACTGAAGCTTTCTTT

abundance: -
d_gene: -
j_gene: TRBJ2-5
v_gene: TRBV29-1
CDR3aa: CSVGGRIEETQYF
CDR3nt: TGCAGCGTTGGGGGACGGATAGAAGAGACCCAGTACTTC

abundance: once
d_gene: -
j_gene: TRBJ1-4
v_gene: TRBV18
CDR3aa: CASSLQQVPTNEKLFF
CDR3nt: TGTGCCAGCTCACTACAACAGGTTCCAACTAATGAAAAACTGTTTTTT

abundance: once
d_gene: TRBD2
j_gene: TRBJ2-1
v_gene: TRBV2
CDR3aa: CASRPEAGAKQFF
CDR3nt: TGTGCCAGCAGGCCCGAAGCGGGGGCGAAGCAGTTCTTC

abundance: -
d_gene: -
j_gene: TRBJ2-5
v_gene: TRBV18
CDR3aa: CASSPRLGQVVKTQYF
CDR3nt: TGTGCCAGCTCACCACGTTTGGGACAAGTAGTAAAGACCCAGTACTTC

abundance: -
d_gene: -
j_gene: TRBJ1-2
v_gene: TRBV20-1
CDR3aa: CSAIVSGEGGYTF
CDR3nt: TGCAGTGCAATCGTTTCAGGGGAAGGTGGCTACACCTTC

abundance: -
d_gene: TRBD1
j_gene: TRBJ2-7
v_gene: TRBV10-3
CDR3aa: CAISPGAGGNEQYF
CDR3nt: TGTGCCATCTCGCCCGGGGCAGGGGGCAACGAGCAGTACTTC

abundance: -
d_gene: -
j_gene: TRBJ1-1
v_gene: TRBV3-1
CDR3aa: CASSRLPQYTEAFF
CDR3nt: TGTGCCAGCAGCCGACTCCCCCAGTACACTGAAGCTTTCTTT

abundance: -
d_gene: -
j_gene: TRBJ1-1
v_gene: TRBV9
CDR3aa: CASSVGSLGAEAFF
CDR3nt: TGTGCCAGCAGCGTAGGCAGCTTAGGGGCTGAAGCTTTCTTT

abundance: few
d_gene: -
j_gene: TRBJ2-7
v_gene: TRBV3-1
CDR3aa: CASSQAREQYF
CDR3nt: TGTGCCAGCAGCCAAGCCCGAGAGCAGTACTTC

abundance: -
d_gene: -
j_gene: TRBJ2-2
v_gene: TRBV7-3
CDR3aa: CASSVAGNTGELFF
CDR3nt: TGTGCCAGCAGCGTGGCCGGGAACACCGGGGAGCTGTTTTTT

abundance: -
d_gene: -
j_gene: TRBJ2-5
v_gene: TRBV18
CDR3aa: CASSPYEETQYF
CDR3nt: TGTGCCAGCTCACCATACGAAGAGACCCAGTACTTC

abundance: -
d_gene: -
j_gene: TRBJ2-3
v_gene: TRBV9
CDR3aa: CASSLGQSANTQYF
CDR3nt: TGTGCCAGCAGCCTCGGACAGTCCGCAAATACGCAGTATTTT

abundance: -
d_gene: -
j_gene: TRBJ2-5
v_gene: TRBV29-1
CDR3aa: CSVNRARLQQETQYF
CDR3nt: TGCAGCGTGAACCGGGCCCGCCTCCAACAAGAGACCCAGTACTTC

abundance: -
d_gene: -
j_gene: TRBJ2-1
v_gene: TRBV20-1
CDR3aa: CSARDPSGHYNEQFF
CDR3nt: TGCAGTGCTAGAGATCCCAGCGGCCATTACAATGAGCAGTTCTTC

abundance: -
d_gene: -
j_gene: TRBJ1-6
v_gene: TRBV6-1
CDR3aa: CASTPSPRREGYNSPLHF
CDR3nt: TGTGCCAGCACCCCCTCCCCGAGGAGGGAGGGGTATAATTCACCCCTCCACTTT

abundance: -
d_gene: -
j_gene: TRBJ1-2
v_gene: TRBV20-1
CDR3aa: CSASWSSAAYGYTF
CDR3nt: TGCAGTGCTAGTTGGTCCAGTGCAGCCTATGGCTACACCTTC

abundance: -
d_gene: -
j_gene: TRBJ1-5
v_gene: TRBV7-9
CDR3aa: CASSLAGMAQPQHF
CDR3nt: TGTGCCAGCAGCTTAGCAGGGATGGCTCAGCCCCAGCATTTT

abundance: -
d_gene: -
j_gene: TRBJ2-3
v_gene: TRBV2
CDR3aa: CASNPLPESSQYF
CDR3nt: TGTGCCAGCAATCCCTTACCCGAGAGTTCGCAGTATTTT

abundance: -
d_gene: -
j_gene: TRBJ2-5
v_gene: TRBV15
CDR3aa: CATSSLGSIETQYF
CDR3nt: TGTGCCACCAGCTCCCTGGGGAGCATAGAGACCCAGTACTTC

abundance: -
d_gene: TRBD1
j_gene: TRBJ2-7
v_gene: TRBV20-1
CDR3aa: CSARMGQASSYEQYF
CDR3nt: TGCAGTGCTAGGATGGGACAGGCCAGCTCCTACGAGCAGTACTTC

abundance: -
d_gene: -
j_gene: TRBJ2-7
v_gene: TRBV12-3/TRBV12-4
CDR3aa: CASSSGTHYEQYF
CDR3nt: TGTGCCAGCAGCTCCGGGACTCACTACGAGCAGTACTTC

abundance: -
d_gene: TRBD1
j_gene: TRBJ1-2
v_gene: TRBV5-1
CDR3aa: CASSLYGTGGFGYTF
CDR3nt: TGCGCCAGCAGCTTGTACGGGACAGGGGGATTCGGCTACACCTTC

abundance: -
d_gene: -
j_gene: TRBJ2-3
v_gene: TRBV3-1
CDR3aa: CASSRTAGALTDTQYF
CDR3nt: TGTGCCAGCAGCCGTACTGCGGGGGCCCTCACAGATACGCAGTATTTT

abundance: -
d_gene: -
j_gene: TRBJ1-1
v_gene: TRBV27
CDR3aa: CASSYTKNTEAFF
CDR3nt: TGTGCCAGCAGCTACACTAAGAACACTGAAGCTTTCTTT

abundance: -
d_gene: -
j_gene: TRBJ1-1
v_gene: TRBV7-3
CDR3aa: CASSLEAKSTEAFF
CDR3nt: TGTGCCAGCAGCTTAGAGGCGAAGAGCACTGAAGCTTTCTTT

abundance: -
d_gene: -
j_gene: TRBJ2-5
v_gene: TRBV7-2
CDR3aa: CASSLGAGGHQETQYF
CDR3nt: TGTGCCAGCAGCTTAGGGGCAGGGGGGCACCAAGAGACCCAGTACTTC

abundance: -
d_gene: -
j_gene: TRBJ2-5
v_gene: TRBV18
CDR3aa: CASSPPRDLGLTQYF
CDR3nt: TGTGCCAGCTCACCACCTCGCGACTTGGGGCTGACCCAGTACTTC

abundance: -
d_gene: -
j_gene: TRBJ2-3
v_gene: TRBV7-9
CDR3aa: CASSRPLDTQYF
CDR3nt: TGTGCCAGCAGCCGTCCTTTAGATACGCAGTATTTT

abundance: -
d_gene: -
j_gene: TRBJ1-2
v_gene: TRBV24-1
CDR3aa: CATSDTPPNYGYTF
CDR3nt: TGTGCCACCAGTGACACACCACCTAACTATGGCTACACCTTC

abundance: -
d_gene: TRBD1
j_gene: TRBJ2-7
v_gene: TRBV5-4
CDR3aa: CASSVTGGTYEQYF
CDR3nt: TGTGCCAGCAGCGTGACAGGGGGGACCTACGAGCAGTACTTC

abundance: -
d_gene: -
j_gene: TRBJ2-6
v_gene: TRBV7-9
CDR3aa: CASSSNSGANVLTF
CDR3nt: TGTGCCAGCAGCTCAAACTCTGGGGCCAACGTCCTGACTTTC

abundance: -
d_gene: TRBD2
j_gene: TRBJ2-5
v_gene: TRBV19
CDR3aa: CASSKLAGTETQYF
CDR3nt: TGTGCCAGTAGTAAACTAGCGGGGACAGAGACCCAGTACTTC

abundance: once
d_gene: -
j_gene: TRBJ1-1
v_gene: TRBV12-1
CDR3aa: CASPRTGNTEAFF
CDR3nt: TGTGCCAGCCCCCGGACGGGGAACACTGAAGCTTTCTTT

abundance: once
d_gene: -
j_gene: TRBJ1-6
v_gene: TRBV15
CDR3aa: CATSRQAGLKSPLHF
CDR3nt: TGTGCCACCAGCAGACAGGCGGGGTTAAAGTCACCCCTCCACTTT

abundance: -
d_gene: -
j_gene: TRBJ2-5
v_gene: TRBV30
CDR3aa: CAGGPQETQYF
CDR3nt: TGTGCCGGGGGGCCCCAAGAGACCCAGTACTTC

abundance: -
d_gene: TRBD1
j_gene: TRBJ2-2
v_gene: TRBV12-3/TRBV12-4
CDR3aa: CASSLTGGRGTGELFF
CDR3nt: TGTGCCAGCAGTCTCACAGGGGGTAGGGGGACCGGGGAGCTGTTTTTT

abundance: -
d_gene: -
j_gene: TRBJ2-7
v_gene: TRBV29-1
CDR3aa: CSAVSRPSYEQYF
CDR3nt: TGCAGCGCCGTGTCAAGGCCTTCCTACGAGCAGTACTTC

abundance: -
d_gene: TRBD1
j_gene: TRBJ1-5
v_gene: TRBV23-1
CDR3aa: CASSHDRWTGSNQPQHF
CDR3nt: TGCGCCAGCAGTCACGATAGATGGACAGGGAGCAATCAGCCCCAGCATTTT

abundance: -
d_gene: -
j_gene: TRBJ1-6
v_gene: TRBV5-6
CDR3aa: CASSRNSPLHF
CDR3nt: TGTGCCAGCAGCCGCAATTCACCCCTCCACTTT

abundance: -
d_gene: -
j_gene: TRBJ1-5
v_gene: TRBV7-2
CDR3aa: CASSQVFGGNQPQHF
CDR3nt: TGTGCCAGCAGCCAAGTGTTTGGTGGCAATCAGCCCCAGCATTTT

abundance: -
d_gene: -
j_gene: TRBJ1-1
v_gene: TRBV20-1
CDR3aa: CSATNTGYTEAFF
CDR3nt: TGCAGTGCTACTAATACAGGGTACACTGAAGCTTTCTTT

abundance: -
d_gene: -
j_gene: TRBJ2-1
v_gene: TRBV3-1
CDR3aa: CASSHSTSISVF
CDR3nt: TGTGCCAGCAGCCATAGTACGTCGATCTCGGTCTTC

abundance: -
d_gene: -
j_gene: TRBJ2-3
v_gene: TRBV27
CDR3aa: CASSFQGTADTQYF
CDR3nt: TGTGCCAGCAGTTTCCAGGGAACGGCAGATACGCAGTATTTT

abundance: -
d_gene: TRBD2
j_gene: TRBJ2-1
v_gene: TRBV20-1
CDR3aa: CSAHGDYRSEQFF
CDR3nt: TGCAGTGCTCACGGGGACTATCGGAGTGAGCAGTTCTTC

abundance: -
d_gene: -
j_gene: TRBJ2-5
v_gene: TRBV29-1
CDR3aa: CSVGQGETQYF
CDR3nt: TGCAGCGTTGGGCAGGGGGAGACCCAGTACTTC